A selection of T cell receptor beta chains follows, all from one sample in a study of identifying expanded T cells in peripheral blood. Profiling relied on immunoSEQ multiplex PCR, and the TCRdb table lists in-frame clones only, not all of them. The sample includes around 91,000 clones, approximately 88% of them seen just once. Sequencing was performed on blood. These receptors all stem from a person between 18 and 70 years old in good health. Each CDR3 is given with its conserved first and last residue. D genes are given only for firm matches. The size entry is marked missing in some rows and otherwise reads once, few, many or a size class.

clone size	V gene	J gene	D gene	CDR3 protein	CDR3 DNA
.	TRBV18	TRBJ1-2	TRBD1	CASSEGTASYGYTF	TGTGCCAGCTCAGAGGGGACAGCTTCCTATGGCTACACCTTC
few	TRBV5-8	TRBJ1-2	.	CASSFLTAVNYGYTF	TGTGCCAGCAGCTTCCTGACAGCCGTAAACTATGGCTACACCTTC
.	TRBV11-2	TRBJ2-1	.	CASSLAAVGYNEQFF	TGTGCCAGCAGCTTAGCAGCAGTCGGTTACAATGAGCAGTTCTTC
.	TRBV6-5	TRBJ2-2	.	CASSYSTGNTGELFF	TGTGCCAGCAGTTACTCGACAGGGAACACCGGGGAGCTGTTTTTT
once	TRBV4-1	TRBJ2-7	.	CASSQDSRGTQTYEQYF	TGCGCCAGCAGCCAAGATAGCAGGGGAACCCAAACCTACGAGCAGTACTTC
.	TRBV6-6	TRBJ1-1	.	CASRVVRNTEAFF	TGTGCCAGCAGGGTTGTGCGGAACACTGAAGCTTTCTTT
.	TRBV5-1	TRBJ1-6	TRBD1	CASSLSRDRGDSPLHF	TGCGCCAGCAGCTTATCCCGGGACAGGGGCGATTCACCCCTCCACTTT
.	TRBV12-2	TRBJ2-7	.	CASRVGLRTGGNYEQYF	TGTGCAAGTCGCGTAGGACTAAGGACAGGGGGCAATTACGAGCAGTACTTC
.	TRBV19	TRBJ1-2	TRBD1	CASSIVLLGQHGYTF	TGTGCCAGTAGTATAGTCCTCCTGGGACAGCATGGCTACACCTTC
.	TRBV29-1	TRBJ2-7	.	CSVAPGAGTRYYEQYF	TGCAGCGTCGCCCCCGGGGCGGGGACGAGGTATTACGAGCAGTACTTC
.	TRBV4-2	TRBJ2-2	.	CASSQDVRELFF	TGTGCCAGCAGCCAAGACGTTCGGGAGCTGTTTTTT
.	TRBV9	TRBJ1-6	TRBD1	CASSVVPTGGYGSPLHF	TGTGCCAGCAGCGTAGTGCCGACAGGGGGCTATGGTTCACCCCTCCACTTT
.	TRBV11-2	TRBJ2-1	TRBD2	CASSLDLTSGRLRNEQFF	TGTGCCAGCAGCTTAGACTTGACTAGCGGGAGACTAAGGAATGAGCAGTTCTTC
.	TRBV2	TRBJ2-7	.	CASGIYEQYF	TGTGCCAGCGGAATCTACGAGCAGTACTTC
once	TRBV5-5	TRBJ1-3	.	CASSINPETSGNTIYF	TGTGCCAGCAGCATTAACCCAGAGACATCTGGAAACACCATATATTTT
.	TRBV6-1	TRBJ2-1	TRBD2	CASSVSGTSGGNEQFF	TGTGCCAGCAGTGTTTCCGGGACTAGCGGGGGCAATGAGCAGTTCTTC
few	TRBV21-1	TRBJ1-4	.	CASSKSPRGDEKLFF	TGTGCCAGCAGCAAATCCCCACGGGGGGATGAAAAACTGTTTTTT
.	TRBV30	TRBJ2-3	.	CAWSVSVANTQYF	TGTGCCTGGAGTGTTTCCGTGGCAAATACGCAGTATTTT
.	TRBV25-1	TRBJ2-2	.	CASWLGTGELFF	TGTGCCAGCTGGCTAGGCACCGGGGAGCTGTTTTTT
.	TRBV9	TRBJ1-2	.	CASSVLGGYTF	TGTGCCAGCAGCGTACTCGGTGGCTACACCTTC
.	TRBV2	TRBJ1-5	.	CASRLQVTNQPQHF	TGTGCCAGCAGGTTACAGGTCACTAATCAGCCCCAGCATTTT
.	TRBV7-9	TRBJ2-3	.	CASSLHVTDTQYF	TGTGCCAGCAGCTTACATGTCACAGATACGCAGTATTTT
.	TRBV7-3	TRBJ2-7	.	CASSLTGEREQYF	TGTGCCAGCAGCTTAACGGGTGAGCGGGAGCAGTACTTC
.	TRBV11-2	TRBJ2-7	.	CASSLRTAEQYF	TGTGCCAGCAGCTTACGCACAGCCGAGCAGTACTTC
.	TRBV7-2	TRBJ2-1	.	CASSPLADIYNEQFF	TGTGCCAGCAGCCCTCTAGCCGACATTTACAATGAGCAGTTCTTC
.	TRBV5-4	TRBJ2-5	.	CASSLWGRGVETQYF	TGTGCCAGCAGCTTGTGGGGGAGAGGGGTCGAGACCCAGTACTTC
.	TRBV29-1	TRBJ2-5	TRBD2	CSVPQVGGRSETQYF	TGCAGCGTCCCTCAGGTGGGCGGGAGAAGTGAGACCCAGTACTTC
.	TRBV5-1	TRBJ2-7	.	CASSSQGGEQYF	TGCGCCAGCAGCTCACAGGGTGGGGAGCAGTACTTC
.	TRBV29-1	TRBJ2-5	.	CSVERTAQETQYF	TGCAGCGTTGAAAGGACCGCTCAAGAGACCCAGTACTTC
once	TRBV6-5	TRBJ1-2	.	CASSRDISNYGYTF	TGTGCCAGCAGCAGGGACATCTCTAACTATGGCTACACCTTC
.	TRBV6-5	TRBJ2-1	.	CASSYGRETEQFF	TGTGCCAGCAGTTACGGCAGGGAGACTGAGCAGTTCTTC
.	TRBV30	TRBJ1-4	TRBD1	CAWRGQGGESEKLFF	TGTGCCTGGAGAGGACAGGGGGGAGAAAGTGAAAAACTGTTTTTT
once	TRBV6-1	TRBJ1-5	TRBD1	CASSDPRTGRGVYSNQPQHF	TGTGCCAGCAGTGACCCCCGGACAGGTCGAGGGGTATATAGCAATCAGCCCCAGCATTTT
.	TRBV5-5	TRBJ2-5	.	CASSLDMGQETQYF	TGTGCCAGCAGCTTAGACATGGGTCAAGAGACCCAGTACTTC
.	TRBV5-4	TRBJ2-3	.	CASSLEGGTDTQYF	TGTGCCAGCAGCTTGGAGGGAGGCACAGATACGCAGTATTTT
.	TRBV7-3	TRBJ2-3	TRBD2	CASSRPGVGSGRAGTDTQYF	TGTGCCAGCAGCCGACCTGGCGTCGGTAGCGGGAGGGCCGGCACAGATACGCAGTATTTT
.	TRBV27	TRBJ1-2	.	CASSFLFGEGIRGYTF	TGTGCCAGCAGTTTCCTTTTCGGGGAGGGGATCCGTGGCTACACCTTC
.	TRBV30	TRBJ1-2	TRBD1	CAWSRIGQGDGYTF	TGTGCCTGGAGTCGCATTGGACAGGGCGATGGCTACACCTTC
.	TRBV4-1	TRBJ2-1	.	CASSQSDYNEQFF	TGCGCCAGCAGCCAGTCAGACTACAATGAGCAGTTCTTC
.	TRBV6-1	TRBJ2-7	.	CASGQRYEQYF	TGTGCCAGCGGACAGAGGTACGAGCAGTACTTC